These 2 T cell receptor beta chains share one sample of origin, sequenced in a study of technical replicates of blood from a handful of donors (dated by TCRdb to about 2017). Libraries were constructed by the immunoSEQ multiplex PCR assay. This immuneACCESS table, as held by TCRdb, lists in-frame sequences with V and J called but not all clones. Of the missing ones, under half trace to an unresolved V gene in checked studies; the others have no known cause. The sample table shows some 94,000 clones, and about 95% are seen once. The ten largest clones represent around 0.31% of the sample. What was sequenced was T cells isolated from PBMCs. The receptors shown here come from a human donor in good health.

This clone was found once. The rearrangement links TRBV6-1 to TRBJ2-1, with TRBD2 identical over 10 bases. Germline lookup yields CDR1 MNHNS and CDR2 SASEGT. The CDR3 length is 13 residues. The CDR3 bases are TGTGTTTCGGGACTAGCGATCTACAATGAGCAGTTCTTC. Translating it yields CVSGLAIYNEQFF.

The chain carries TRBV27 and TRBJ2-2, with a tentative D call TRBD2 (6 bases). V lost 4 bases and J 1 base, leaving 10 bases between the germline ends. The CDR3 consists of 15 residues. From germline, CDR1 is MNHEY and CDR2 SMNVEV (reference sequence). CDR3 residues: CASSWGGKNTGELFF. The CDR3 region has the DNA TGTGCCAGCAGTTGGGGAGGAAAGAACACCGGGGAGCTGTTTTTT.